These 17 T cell receptor beta chains were all obtained from the same sample, sequenced in a study of patients and donors after allogeneic stem cell transplantation. TCRdb reprocessed the RT-PCR reads with MiXCR, giving one entry per CDR3 protein. Of approximately 150,000 distinct CDR3 sequences listed, nearly 25% were seen once; the top ten hold about 24%. Sequenced material: blood, either unsorted or a sorted T cell fraction (not recorded which). The receptors come from a human donor who was either an allogeneic HSCT recipient or a stem cell or donor lymphocyte infusion donor (not recorded which). It is not recorded whose cells these are; they may come from a transplant donor.

V gene TRBV12-3 or TRBV12-4 combines with J gene TRBJ2-7, with TRBD1 identical over 7 bases. J gave up 5 bases and V 6 bases, and 10 bases lay outside the gene matches. The CDR3 sequence is 14 residues long. The DNA of the CDR3 is TGTGCCAGCAGCTGGGGGACAGTCTACGACGAGCAGTACTTC. It yields the protein CASSWGTVYDEQYF.

The chain uses TRBV29-1 and TRBJ2-1; D perhaps matches TRBD1 (5 bases). Germline V gene lookup returns CDR1 SQVTM and CDR2 ANQGSEA. V was pared by 4 bases and J by 7 bases, with 14 bases between. This CDR3 is built from 13 residues. The CDR3 bases are TGCAGCGTTGGCCGTCAGGGATGGAATGAGCAGTTCTTC. This translates into CSVGRQGWNEQFF.

The sample holds a few counts of this clonotype. The rearrangement links TRBV10-3 to TRBJ2-1; 11 nucleotides line up with TRBD2. Trimming took 4 bases from V and 6 from J; bases not matched to a gene: 8. The CDR3 extends over 16 amino acids. The germline CDR1 and CDR2 sequences are ENHRY and SYGVKD. CDR3 sequence (DNA): TGTGCCATCAGTGCACCTAGCGGGAGGTCGTCCAATGAGCAGTTCTTC. It specifies CAISAPSGRSSNEQFF.

The V and J genes are TRBV12-3 or TRBV12-4 and TRBJ2-1; D remains unclear. The CDR3 contains 13 residues. The germline V and J ends were trimmed by 1 base and 6 bases, with 7 bases remaining between them. CDR3 sequence (DNA): TGTGCCAGCAGTTTAGGTGTTTCCAATGAGCAGTTCTTC. Translated: CASSLGVSNEQFF.

This clonotype turned up a few times. V and J are TRBV7-6 and TRBJ2-5, with TRBD2 as a possible D gene (5 bases). V lost 5 bases to trimming and J lost 4 bases, with 14 bases between them. CDR3 length equals 14 residues. From germline, CDR1 is SGHVS and CDR2 FNYEAQ. CDR3 protein: CASSHDLALETQYF. The CDR3 region has the DNA TGTGCCAGCAGCCATGACCTAGCTTTAGAGACCCAGTACTTC.

The table lists this clonotype with many counts. The V and J genes are TRBV27 and TRBJ1-2; maybe TRBD1 (5 bases). The CDR3 runs 16 residues. With 4 bases removed from V and 2 bases from J, the gap between germline ends came to 17 bases. Per germline, CDR1 MNHEY and CDR2 SMNVEV (reference sequence). CDR3 protein: CASSSSWGVPNYGYTF. The CDR3 DNA sequence: TGTGCCAGCAGTTCTTCCTGGGGGGTCCCCAACTATGGCTACACCTTC.

V usage is TRBV7-6 and J usage is TRBJ2-5; D is undetermined. Per germline, CDR1 SGHVS and CDR2 FNYEAQ. This CDR3 region has 13 residues. Trimming pared 4 bases from V and 2 bases from J, leaving 8 bases between. Here the CDR3 reads CASSSAGQETQYF. The DNA for the CDR3 is TGTGCCAGCAGCTCGGCTGGGCAAGAGACCCAGTACTTC.

The sample holds a few counts of this clonotype. J is TRBJ1-2 and V is TRBV12-3 or TRBV12-4, with a possible D match to TRBD1 (5 bases). The CDR3 extends over 13 amino acids. V was cut by 5 bases and J by 8 bases, with 15 bases left in between. This chain's CDR3 is CASSTRDFRGYTF. The DNA for the CDR3 is TGTGCCAGCAGTACCCGGGACTTCAGGGGCTACACCTTC.

Only a few counts were recorded for this clonotype. CDR3 sequence (DNA): TGTGCCAGCAACTCTAACCCGCCCTACGGCAATGAGCAGTTCTTC. It codes for CASNSNPPYGNEQFF. This chain joins TRBV6-5 and TRBJ2-1; the D is unclear. Per the germline V gene, CDR1 is MNHEY and CDR2 is SVGAGI. The V and J ends lost 7 bases and 6 bases respectively, with 19 bases between them. This CDR3 is built from 15 residues.

This clonotype appeared many times. This CDR3 reads CASSPPGISNEKLFF. As DNA, the CDR3 is TGCGCCAGCAGCCCGCCAGGGATTAGTAATGAAAAACTGTTTTTT. The V call is TRBV5-1, the J call TRBJ1-4; tentative D call: TRBD1 (5 bases). The CDR3 runs 15 residues. Germline V CDR1 and CDR2: SGHRS, YFSETQ. Trimming cost V 4 bases and J 4 bases, with 14 bases left between them.

The chain employs TRBV5-1 and TRBJ2-7, with D maybe TRBD1 (6 bases). The CDR3 sequence is 14 residues long. V was pared by 4 bases and J by 2 bases, with 13 bases between. Germline V CDR1 and CDR2: SGHRS, YFSETQ. CDR3 DNA: TGCGCCAGCAGCCTGGGACAACTTACCTACGAGCAGTACTTC. The encoded protein is CASSLGQLTYEQYF.

This chain joins TRBV10-2 and TRBJ2-1; 9 nucleotides match TRBD2. Germline lookup yields CDR1 WSHSY and CDR2 SAAADI. The V segment lost 0 bases and the J segment 3 bases; nucleotides outside the gene matches: 0. The CDR3 consists of 15 residues. This CDR3 is CASSESSGSYNEQFF. Here the CDR3 DNA reads TGCGCCAGCAGTGAGTCTAGCGGGAGCTACAATGAGCAGTTCTTC.

A few counts support this clonotype. This rearrangement joins TRBV29-1 to TRBJ1-6; D is unresolved. With 6 bases removed from V and 10 bases from J, the gap between germline ends came to 16 bases. This CDR3 contains 13 residues. CDR1 is SQVTM and CDR2 is ANQGSEA in the germline V gene. Here the CDR3 DNA reads TGCAGCGTGAAAGCCTCCTTTGAATCACCCCTCCACTTT. Its protein is CSVKASFESPLHF.

This clonotype was found many times. V is TRBV7-9 and J is TRBJ1-4, with D possibly TRBD1 on 6 matching bases. Germline CDR1 and CDR2: SEHNR and FQNEAQ (reference sequence). V was shortened by 4 bases and J by 4 bases, with 16 bases between the two germline ends. The CDR3 totals 16 residues. CDR3 loop: CASSSATGQHNEKLFF. In nucleotides, the CDR3 is TGTGCCAGCAGCTCAGCGACAGGACAACATAATGAAAAACTGTTTTTT.

This clonotype was recorded many times. The chain uses TRBV12-3 or TRBV12-4 and TRBJ1-1, with a possible D match to TRBD1 (5 bases). V lost 5 bases, J lost 4 bases, and 11 bases lay in between. The CDR3 has 13 amino acids. In DNA form, the CDR3 reads TGTGCCAGCAGTCTCAGGGCGGGCACTGAAGCTTTCTTT. Translated: CASSLRAGTEAFF.

This clonotype was recorded a few times. The V call is TRBV27, the J call TRBJ2-1; D might be TRBD2 (6 bases). Deletions cut 2 bases from V and 10 bases from J, with 12 bases between. This CDR3 region has 13 residues. The germline CDR1 and CDR2 sequences are MNHEY and SMNVEV (reference sequence). The CDR3, as DNA: TGTGCCAGCAGTTTAACGAGGGGAGGAGAGCAGTTCTTC. The encoded protein is CASSLTRGGEQFF.

This chain joins TRBV12-3 or TRBV12-4 and TRBJ1-3; D not resolved. The CDR3 runs 14 residues. V lost 7 bases and J 6 bases, leaving 16 bases between the germline ends. The CDR3, as DNA: TGTGCCAGCATCCTCTCAGGAGGATTAAACACCATATATTTT. Its protein is CASILSGGLNTIYF.